The 32 T cell receptor beta chains listed next were all sequenced from one sample in a study of a mutant IDH1 vaccine in newly diagnosed glioma. No cognate antigen is known for these TCRs. Documented time point: week 11, during vaccination. It was 300 ug of mutant IDH1 20-mer peptide that made up each vaccine dose, given with topical imiquimod. Measured with immunoSEQ multiplex PCR; TCRdb has only the in-frame clones, and not every one. Of roughly 130,000 clones listed, around 80% are singletons. Specimen: PBMCs, collected from a glioma patient whose treatment included an IDH1 peptide vaccine. These receptors were collected from a man aged 35 to 55 with glioma.

The V gene is TRBV7-8, the J gene TRBJ2-7; the D gene is possibly TRBD2 (6 bases). This CDR3 is 12 amino acids long. The germline CDR1 and CDR2 sequences are SGHVS and FQNEAQ. With 3 bases removed from V and 6 bases from J, the gap between germline ends came to 9 bases. CDR3 amino acids: CASSFTGGEQYF. CDR3 in DNA: TGTGCCAGCAGCTTTACCGGGGGCGAGCAGTACTTC.

This chain uses TRBV5-1 with TRBJ1-3; D possibly corresponds to TRBD1 (5 bases). The germline gives CDR1 SGHRS, CDR2 YFSETQ. Trimming left V 2 bases short and J 0 bases short, with 15 bases between. This CDR3 comprises 17 residues. As DNA, the CDR3 is TGCGCCAGCAGCTTAATGGTCACAGGAAGCTCTGGAAACACCATATATTTT. Its protein is CASSLMVTGSSGNTIYF.

The chain carries TRBV15 and TRBJ1-1; D might be TRBD1 (6 bases). Germline V gene lookup returns CDR1 LNHNV and CDR2 YYDKDF (reference sequence). V lost 3 bases and J 11 bases, leaving 19 bases between the germline ends. The CDR3 length is 14 residues. The CDR3 DNA sequence: TGTGCCACCAGCAGGGCTGGGACAAATCAAAGGGCTTTCTTT. This encodes CATSRAGTNQRAFF.

The chain employs TRBV7-9 and TRBJ1-1, with 7 bases aligning to TRBD1. The CDR3 length is 14 residues. Germline CDR1 SEHNR, CDR2 FQNEAQ (reference sequence). With 1 base clipped from V and 6 bases from J, the junction kept 5 bases outside the gene matches. The CDR3 sequence is CASSLVQGIPEAFF. For the CDR3, the DNA is TGTGCCAGCAGCTTAGTACAGGGGATTCCTGAAGCTTTCTTT.

DNA of the CDR3: TGTGCCAGCAGCGGGGGACAGGGTTATGAGACCCAGTACTTC. Protein sequence: CASSGGQGYETQYF. The chain recombines TRBV7-6 with TRBJ2-5; 9 bases line up with TRBD1. This CDR3 region has 14 residues. Trimming cost V 5 bases and J 5 bases; bases outside gene matches: 6. Germline V gene data show CDR1 as SGHVS and CDR2 as FNYEAQ.

The V call is TRBV6-5, the J call TRBJ2-6; TRBD1 agrees at 8 bases. CDR1 and CDR2 from the germline V gene are MNHEY and SVGAGI. V dropped 6 bases and J dropped 4; count of bases not matched to a gene: 2. CDR3 length: 14 residues. The CDR3 coding sequence is TGTGCCAGCAGGACAGGGGCAGGGGCCAACGTCCTGACTTTC. The encoded protein is CASRTGAGANVLTF.

This clone was seen a single time. The chain joins TRBV27 to TRBJ2-7; 7 bases are a match to TRBD1. V dropped 5 bases and J dropped 3; count of bases not matched to a gene: 7. The germline CDR1 and CDR2 sequences are MNHEY and SMNVEV (reference sequence). The CDR3 sequence is 14 residues long. CDR3 in DNA: TGTGCCAGCAGTCTCGGACAGGTTAGCTACGAGCAGTACTTC. It specifies CASSLGQVSYEQYF.

In regard to this clone: In the same sample, other DNA sequences code for this CDR3. V and J are TRBV5-6 and TRBJ1-2; D is uncertain. This CDR3 has 13 amino acids. The germline V and J ends were trimmed by 0 bases and 2 bases, with 5 bases remaining between them. Germline V CDR1 and CDR2: SGHDT, YYEEEE. The CDR3: CASSLGRNYGYTF. In DNA form, the CDR3 reads TGTGCCAGCAGCTTGGGGAGAAACTATGGCTACACCTTC.

CDR3 loop: CASSCYTIRTEAFF. In DNA form, the CDR3 reads TGTGCCAGCAGCTGCTACACAATTCGCACTGAAGCTTTCTTT. V and J are TRBV21-1 and TRBJ1-1. TRBV21-1 is described as a pseudogene. The CDR3 sequence is 14 residues long.

This chain uses TRBV5-1 with TRBJ1-2; 7 nucleotides match TRBD1. The CDR3 has 14 residues. The J segment lost 7 bases and the V segment lost 3 bases, leaving 9 bases of the junction unmatched. Per germline, CDR1 SGHRS and CDR2 YFSETQ. CDR3 sequence reads: CASSSDQTGLGYTF. The DNA for the CDR3 is TGCGCCAGCAGCTCCGACCAGACAGGGCTTGGCTACACCTTC.

The chain is built from TRBV5-6 and TRBJ1-3; tentative D call: TRBD1 (6 bases). The germline V gene encodes CDR1 SGHDT and CDR2 YYEEEE. The V and J ends lost 1 base and 4 bases respectively, with 9 bases between them. This CDR3 is built from 14 residues. The CDR3 DNA reads TGTGCCAGCAGCTTGACAGGGAGGGGAAACACCATATATTTT. The encoded protein is CASSLTGRGNTIYF.

The chain links TRBV10-3 to TRBJ2-2, with 8 bases aligning to TRBD2. Trimming removed 2 bases from V and 2 bases from J; junction bases left unmatched: 1. Germline V gene data show CDR1 as ENHRY and CDR2 as SYGVKD. The CDR3 extends over 15 amino acids. The CDR3 here is CAISEVAGNTGELFF. DNA for the CDR3: TGTGCCATCAGTGAGGTAGCGGGAAACACCGGGGAGCTGTTTTTT.

The rearrangement links TRBV4-3 to TRBJ1-4, with D hard to call. There are 15 residues in the CDR3. Germline CDR1 reads LGHNA; CDR2 reads YSLEER. Trimming removed 0 bases from V and 4 bases from J, with 9 bases in between. CDR3 DNA sequence: TGCGCCAGCAGCCAAGATAGGGCACATAATGAAAAACTGTTTTTT. It specifies CASSQDRAHNEKLFF.

The V and J genes are TRBV7-9 and TRBJ2-7; TRBD2 aligns across 7 bases. The germline CDR1 and CDR2 sequences are SEHNR and FQNEAQ (reference sequence). This CDR3 contains 14 residues. J was trimmed by 2 bases and V by 5 bases; bases with no gene match: 6. The CDR3, as DNA: TGTGCCAGCAGCCCCCCGGGAGGAACCTACGAGCAGTACTTC. Protein product: CASSPPGGTYEQYF.

The chain combines TRBV29-1 with TRBJ2-2; 7 bases agree with TRBD2. The CDR3 is made up of 15 amino acids. Germline V gene lookup returns CDR1 SQVTM and CDR2 ANQGSEA. CDR3 amino acids: CSAGVGGRATGELFF. In DNA, the CDR3 is TGCTCCGCGGGAGTGGGGGGACGGGCCACCGGGGAGCTGTTTTTT.

In its sample, this clone was seen once. The CDR3 region is CASSRQDFSGNTIYF. The CDR3 DNA reads TGTGCCAGCAGCCGACAGGACTTCTCTGGAAACACCATATATTTT. The chain joins TRBV7-2 to TRBJ1-3; a possible D gene is TRBD1 (6 bases). CDR3 length: 15 residues. Trimming left V 5 bases short and J 0 bases short, with 11 bases between. The germline V gene has CDR1 SGHTA and CDR2 FQGNSA.

The V gene is TRBV10-3, the J gene TRBJ1-5; TRBD1 matches at 10 bases. The CDR3 spans 15 residues. V was clipped by 3 bases and J by 7 bases; unmatched bases: 6. Germline V lookup: CDR1 ENHRY, CDR2 SYGVKD. DNA of the CDR3: TGTGCCATCAGTGATCGGGACAGGGGAGGACAGCCCCAGCATTTT. This codes for CAISDRDRGGQPQHF.

The chain couples TRBV5-6 to TRBJ1-2, with D possibly being TRBD1 (5 bases). Germline assignment: CDR1 SGHDT and CDR2 YYEEEE. The length of the CDR3 is 15 residues. The V end was cut by 2 bases, the J end by 3 bases, with 14 bases between. In nucleotides, the CDR3 is TGTGCCAGCAGCTTTACGGGACGAAATTACTATGGCTACACCTTC. Translated: CASSFTGRNYYGYTF. Complete variable domain (other parts from reference TRBV5-6 and TRBJ1-2): DAGVTQSPTHLIKTRGQQVTLRCSPKSGHDTVSWYQQALGQGPQFIFQYYEEEERQRGNFPDRFSGHQFPNYSSELNVNALLLGDSALYLCASSFTGRNYYGYTFGSGTRLTVV.

This clone has a single count. V usage is TRBV2 and J usage is TRBJ2-1; weak D call: TRBD1 (6 bases). The V end lost 3 bases, the J end lost 15 bases, and 18 bases lay between the germline ends. The CDR3 is 13 residues long. Germline V gives CDR1 SNHLY, CDR2 FYNNEI. The CDR3 coding sequence is TGTGCCAGCAGTGAGGGATCGACAGGCCAAGGGTTCTTC. Protein sequence: CASSEGSTGQGFF.

This clone turned up a few times. This chain connects TRBV5-1 to TRBJ1-2; D gene ambiguous. The V gene lost 2 bases and the J gene lost 5 bases, with 13 bases spanning the gap. Germline CDR1 and CDR2: SGHRS and YFSETQ. The CDR3 sequence is 14 residues long. This CDR3 reads CASSLGGDGYGYTF. The DNA of the CDR3 is TGCGCCAGCAGCTTAGGCGGGGATGGATATGGCTACACCTTC.

The sample holds one count of this clone. This sequence joins TRBV28 and TRBJ2-7, with D possibly being TRBD1 (6 bases). The V gene lost 6 bases and the J gene lost 4 bases, with 13 bases spanning the gap. The length of the CDR3 is 13 residues. Germline CDR1 is MDHEN and CDR2 is SYDVKM. CDR3 coding DNA: TGTGCCAGCAGCACAGGGTTGGGTTACGAGCAGTACTTC. This translates into CASSTGLGYEQYF.

The chain has TRBV6-5 and TRBJ1-3; D call uncertain. Between the trimmed V and J ends, which lost 8 bases and 1 base, there was a span of 15 bases. The CDR3 consists of 15 residues. In germline, CDR1 is MNHEY, CDR2 SVGAGI. The CDR3 here is CASGRTRRSGNTIYF. The DNA for the CDR3 is TGTGCCAGCGGCCGGACCCGGAGGTCTGGAAACACCATATATTTT.

V is TRBV12-5 and J is TRBJ2-7; unclear D gene. CDR3 length: 15 residues. Germline assignment: CDR1 LGHNT and CDR2 FRNRAP. With 5 bases removed from V and 0 bases from J, the gap between germline ends came to 14 bases. CDR3 in amino acids: CASGRVTPSSYEQYF. The CDR3 nucleotides are TGTGCTAGTGGTAGGGTCACTCCGAGCTCCTACGAGCAGTACTTC.

The chain recombines TRBV19 with TRBJ2-2, with 15 positions matching TRBD2. CDR1 is LNHDA and CDR2 is SQIVND in the germline V gene (reference sequence). The trim removed 7 bases at V and 8 bases at J, leaving 8 bases unmatched. This CDR3 has 16 residues. The chain's CDR3 is CASTLRGLAGGGELFF. The CDR3 DNA reads TGTGCCAGTACCTTGCGGGGACTAGCGGGAGGAGGGGAGCTGTTTTTT.

DNA of the CDR3: TGTGCCAGCAGCCCTACCGGGACAGTGAATTCACCCCTCCACTTT. This gives the protein CASSPTGTVNSPLHF. The chain combines TRBV9 with TRBJ1-6, with 7 bases lining up with TRBD1. There are 15 residues in the CDR3. Germline CDR1 and CDR2: SGDLS and YYNGEE. V was clipped by 4 bases and J by 7 bases; unmatched bases: 8.

The chain combines TRBV18 with TRBJ2-7; D tentatively fits TRBD1 or TRBD2 (5 bases each). The CDR3 loop spans 13 amino acids. CDR1 and CDR2 (germline): KGHSH, LQKENI. V lost 2 bases to trimming and J lost 6 bases, with 11 bases between them. The CDR3 spells CASSPGREREQYF. As DNA, the CDR3 is TGTGCCAGCTCACCAGGCAGGGAGCGCGAGCAGTACTTC.

The chain combines TRBV5-4 with TRBJ2-7, with D perhaps TRBD1 or TRBD2 (6 bases each). CDR3 length equals 14 residues. Trimming removed 2 bases from V and 7 bases from J, with 16 bases in between. The germline V gene has CDR1 SGHNT and CDR2 YYREEE (reference sequence). DNA for the CDR3: TGTGCCAGCAGCTTCGGGGGCTTCCTCGGGGAGCAGTACTTC. As protein: CASSFGGFLGEQYF.

The chain is built from TRBV4-2 and TRBJ1-2, with a tentative D call TRBD1 (6 bases). The CDR3 extends over 14 amino acids. Trimming left V 4 bases short and J 5 bases short, with 14 bases between. CDR1 is LGHNA, CDR2 YNFKEQ, per germline. The CDR3 nucleotides are TGTGCCAGCAGCCTTACAGGGTTTTGGTATGGCTACACCTTC. This translates into CASSLTGFWYGYTF.

The chain joins TRBV7-2 to TRBJ2-1, with D possibly matching TRBD1 (6 bases). Germline loops: CDR1 SGHTA, CDR2 FQGNSA. This CDR3 contains 11 residues. Trimming shortened V by 1 base and J by 12 bases, and 7 bases separated the two germline ends. The CDR3 region is CASSLEQGQFF. Written as DNA, the CDR3 is TGTGCCAGCAGCTTAGAACAGGGGCAGTTCTTC.

The chain employs TRBV7-9 and TRBJ1-4; 9 nucleotides match TRBD1. Per the germline V gene, CDR1 is SEHNR and CDR2 is FQNEAQ (reference sequence). There are 15 residues in the CDR3. After removal of 5 bases from V and 10 bases from J, the junction contained 11 bases not matched to a gene. The CDR3 DNA is TGTGCCAGCAGCAGACAACAGGGGGCAGAGGCAAAACTGTTTTTT. The encoded protein is CASSRQQGAEAKLFF. The full variable domain, completed using reference TRBV7-9 and TRBJ1-4, is DTGVSQNPRHKITKRGQNVTFRCDPISEHNRLYWYRQTLGQGPEFLTYFQNEAQLEKSRLLSDRFSAERPKGSFSTLEIQRTEQGDSAMYLCASSRQQGAEAKLFFGSGTQLSVL.

The chain has TRBV7-9 and TRBJ2-5; the D gene is possibly TRBD2 (7 bases). CDR3 size: 14 residues. The germline CDR1 and CDR2 sequences are SEHNR and FQNEAQ (reference sequence). Trimming shortened V by 5 bases and J by 6 bases, and 16 bases separated the two germline ends. The CDR3 sequence: CASSLPGGRKTQYF. The CDR3 region has the DNA TGTGCCAGCAGCCTCCCGGGGGGCCGAAAGACCCAGTACTTC.

The V and J genes are TRBV28 and TRBJ2-1; 12 nucleotides line up with TRBD2. The germline V gene encodes CDR1 MDHEN and CDR2 SYDVKM. This CDR3 has 18 amino acids. The ends lost 6 bases at V and 5 bases at J; junction bases unmatched: 14. DNA for the CDR3: TGTGCCAGCAGAGACACGGACTTGGGACTAGCGGGTCACAATGAGCAGTTCTTC. The encoded protein is CASRDTDLGLAGHNEQFF.